Listed here are 12 T cell receptor beta chains from one sample, sequenced in a study of shared clonotypes between healthy human individuals. Profiling relied on immunoSEQ multiplex PCR, and the TCRdb table lists in-frame clones only, not all of them. The table lists 2 million to 2.5 million clones, 85% to 95% of them singletons. Sequenced input: naive CD4+ T cells from PBMCs. Noted subset: CD45RA+ positively selected. The origin of the receptors is a man between 18 and 29 years old in good health. Some clones in this sample may be carry-over from other donors' samples.

This sequence joins TRBV15 and TRBJ2-6, with D possibly being TRBD1 or TRBD2 (7 bases each). The CDR3 runs to 13 residues. Trimming took 11 bases from V and 9 from J, leaving 17 bases between them. Germline CDR1 reads LNHNV; CDR2 reads YYDKDF (reference sequence). As DNA, the CDR3 is TGTGCCTCCTCGACAGGGAGGGTCAACGTCCTGACTTTC. Protein: CASSTGRVNVLTF.

This chain uses TRBV6-5 with TRBJ2-1, with 8 bases fitting TRBD1. This CDR3 is 16 amino acids long. Losses at the gene ends were 0 bases for V and 3 bases for J; bases not matched to a gene: 4. CDR1 and CDR2 (germline): MNHEY, SVGAGI. CDR3 sequence: CASSYSGTGYYNEQFF. In DNA form, the CDR3 reads TGTGCCAGCAGTTACTCGGGGACAGGTTACTACAATGAGCAGTTCTTC.

This chain links TRBV2 with TRBJ1-2, with a possible D match to TRBD1 (6 bases). The germline CDR1 and CDR2 sequences are SNHLY and FYNNEI. V gave up 5 bases and J gave up 2 bases, with 9 bases separating them. The CDR3 runs to 13 residues. The CDR3: CASSSQGNYGYTF. The CDR3 DNA follows: TGTGCCAGCAGTAGCCAGGGGAACTATGGCTACACCTTC. The complete variable domain, with remaining parts taken from reference TRBV2 and TRBJ1-2, reads EPEVTQTPSHQVTQMGQEVILRCVPISNHLYFYWYRQILGQKVEFLVSFYNNEISEKSEIFDDQFSVERPDGSNFTLKIRSTKLEDSAMYFCASSSQGNYGYTFGSGTRLTVV.

The CDR3 sequence: CASSGDGSYNEQFF. The CDR3 DNA reads as TGTGCCAGCAGTGGAGACGGGTCGTACAATGAGCAGTTCTTC. The chain is built from TRBV2 and TRBJ2-1; unclear D gene. This CDR3 is built from 14 residues. The V end lost 4 bases, the J end lost 4 bases, and 11 bases lay between the germline ends. Germline V lookup: CDR1 SNHLY, CDR2 FYNNEI.

The chain recombines TRBV2 with TRBJ2-5, with TRBD2 matching over 10 bases. V lost 4 bases, J lost 4 bases, and 6 bases stayed unmatched. There are 15 residues in the CDR3. Germline V CDR1 and CDR2: SNHLY, FYNNEI. CDR3 loop: CASSGTSGPRETQYF. CDR3 nucleotides: TGTGCCAGCAGTGGGACTAGCGGCCCCAGAGAGACCCAGTACTTC.

V usage is TRBV6-6 and J usage is TRBJ1-1; D gene unclear. The CDR3 extends over 14 amino acids. Germline CDR1 is MNHNY and CDR2 is SVGAGI (reference sequence). Trimming cost V 7 bases and J 0 bases, with 12 bases left between them. The CDR3 DNA sequence: TGTGCCAGCACTGGACCAAGGATGAACACTGAAGCTTTCTTT. Protein sequence: CASTGPRMNTEAFF.

This CDR3 is CASSLSLRDYSREGHAYTGELFF. The CDR3, as DNA: TGTGCCAGCAGTTTATCGCTTAGAGATTATTCGCGGGAGGGCCATGCGTACACCGGGGAGCTGTTTTTT. This chain links TRBV27 with TRBJ2-2; TRBD2 aligns across 9 bases. Per germline, CDR1 MNHEY and CDR2 SMNVEV (reference sequence). J gave up 3 bases and V 0 bases, and 23 bases lay outside the gene matches. This CDR3 has 23 residues.

This clone has a single count. The J gene is TRBJ2-4, the V gene TRBV5-1; tentative D call: TRBD1 (5 bases). The CDR3 is 12 amino acids. The V end lost 2 bases, the J end lost 5 bases, and 5 bases lay between the germline ends. In germline, CDR1 is SGHRS, CDR2 YFSETQ. The CDR3 loop reads CASSLGENIQYF. CDR3 sequence (DNA): TGCGCCAGCAGCTTAGGGGAAAACATTCAGTACTTC. The variable domain in full, completed from reference TRBV5-1 and TRBJ2-4, reads KAGVTQTPRYLIKTRGQQVTLSCSPISGHRSVSWYQQTPGQGLQFLFEYFSETQRNKGNFPGRFSGRQFSNSRSEMNVSTLELGDSALYLCASSLGENIQYFGAGTRLSVL.

The chain links TRBV14 to TRBJ1-2; tentative D call: TRBD1 (5 bases). The CDR3 runs 15 residues. In germline, CDR1 is SGHDN, CDR2 FVKESK. V was cut by 0 bases and J by 5 bases, with 13 bases left in between. The chain's CDR3 is CASSQDFRASYGYTF. The CDR3 DNA reads TGTGCCAGCAGCCAAGATTTCAGGGCATCGTATGGCTACACCTTC.

J is TRBJ1-5 and V is TRBV7-7, with D unresolved. V shed 11 bases and J shed 4 bases, with 15 bases lying between them. The CDR3 totals 13 residues. From germline, CDR1 is SSHAT and CDR2 FNYEAQ (reference sequence). DNA of the CDR3: TGTGCCTCGGCAGTGTCAACTAATCAGCCCCAGCATTTT. Amino acid sequence: CASAVSTNQPQHF. Based on the CDR3 plus reference TRBV7-7 and TRBJ1-5, the full variable domain is GAGVSQSPRYKVTKRGQDVTLRCDPISSHATLYWYQQALGQGPEFLTYFNYEAQPDKSGLPSDRFSAERPEGSISTLTIQRTEQRDSAMYRCASAVSTNQPQHFGDGTRLSIL.

J is TRBJ2-3 and V is TRBV19; TRBD2 matches 9 bases. The CDR3 is 18 amino acids. Germline trimming cut 6 bases from V and 7 bases from J; bases unmatched to any gene: 20. Germline V CDR1 and CDR2: LNHDA, SQIVND (reference sequence). The CDR3 DNA reads TGTGCCAGTAGGATGAGCTTCCGGGTTAGCGGGAGAGGGAATACGCAGTATTTT. It is translated as CASRMSFRVSGRGNTQYF.

The rearrangement uses TRBV28 and TRBJ2-6; no firm D call. Looked up from germline, CDR1 is MDHEN and CDR2 is SYDVKM. Trimming left V 7 bases short and J 3 bases short, with 7 bases between. The CDR3 covers 13 residues. CDR3 sequence: CASTSGGANVLTF. The CDR3 DNA is TGTGCCAGCACTTCTGGTGGGGCCAACGTCCTGACTTTC.